The 3 T cell receptor beta chains below all came from one sample that was sequenced in a study of response to subunit inactivated influenza vaccine. A single record per CDR3 protein comes from TCRdb applying MiXCR to the RT-PCR reads. The repertoire has more than 150,000 distinct CDR3 sequences, about 10% of them found once; the top ten carry around 33%. Material: CD8+ T cells sorted from PBMCs, obtained around 25 months after vaccination. Receptors originate from a man in his fifties or sixties who received an inactivated influenza vaccine.

J is TRBJ1-6 and V is TRBV7-2; perhaps TRBD1 as D (6 bases). Trimming removed 2 bases at V and 7 bases at J, with 21 bases between. Germline-derived CDR1 and CDR2 are SGHTA and FQGNSA. The CDR3 has 18 residues. CDR3 amino acids: CASSLSIRSRGANSPLHF. The CDR3 coding sequence is TGTGCCAGCAGCTTATCGATCCGGAGTAGGGGGGCGAATTCACCCCTCCACTTT.

The rearrangement uses TRBV6-2 or TRBV6-3 and TRBJ2-5, with unresolved D. V dropped 2 bases and J dropped 1 base, with 8 bases sitting between them. Germline CDR1 is MNHEY and CDR2 is SVGEGT. The CDR3 extends over 14 amino acids. In nucleotides, the CDR3 is TGTGCCAGCAGTTACGACGACTTCCAAGAGACCCAGTACTTC. This sequence encodes CASSYDDFQETQYF.

This chain links TRBV6-5 with TRBJ1-1, with D perhaps matching TRBD1 (5 bases). The germline V and J ends were trimmed by 0 bases and 3 bases, with 14 bases remaining between them. The CDR3 is made up of 16 amino acids. Per the germline V gene, CDR1 is MNHEY and CDR2 is SVGAGI. CDR3 DNA sequence: TGTGCCAGCAGTTACTCGCCAGGGATTAGGGACACTGAAGCTTTCTTT. Its protein is CASSYSPGIRDTEAFF.